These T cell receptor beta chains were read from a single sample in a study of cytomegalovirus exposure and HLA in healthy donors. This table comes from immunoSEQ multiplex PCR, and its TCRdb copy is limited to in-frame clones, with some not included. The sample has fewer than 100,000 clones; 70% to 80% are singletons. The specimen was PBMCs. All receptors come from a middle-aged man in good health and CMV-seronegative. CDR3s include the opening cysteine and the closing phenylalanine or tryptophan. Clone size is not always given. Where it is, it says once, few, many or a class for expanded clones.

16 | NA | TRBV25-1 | CASRGTGGLMGTEAFF
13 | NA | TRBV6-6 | CASSNDKSREQYF
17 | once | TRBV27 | CASSLSTRDRETLEQYF
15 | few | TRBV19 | CASSIGTRGDDTQYF
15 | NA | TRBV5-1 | CASSIRDRGIGEAFF
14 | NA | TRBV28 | CASSLGGANQPQHF
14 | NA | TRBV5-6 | CASSLTGTQETQYF
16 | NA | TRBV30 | CAWSGRAGGITGELFF
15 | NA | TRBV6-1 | CASRTLAGGSYEQYF
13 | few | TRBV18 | CASSGGGYTEAFF
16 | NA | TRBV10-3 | CAISERGGAATDTQYF
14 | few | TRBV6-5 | CASSYSTGAYEQYF
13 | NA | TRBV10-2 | CASSLQVRETQYF
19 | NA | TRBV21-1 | CASSKGGQGPTFINSPLHF
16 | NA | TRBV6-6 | CASTGQGEVNHNEQFF
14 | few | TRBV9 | CASSPTGESYEQYF
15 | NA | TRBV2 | CATSVGSSYNSPLHF
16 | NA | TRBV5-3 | CARSPRTGQTNYGYTF
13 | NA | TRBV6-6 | CASRSPGGTEAFF
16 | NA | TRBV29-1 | CSVADRWLAGANVLTF
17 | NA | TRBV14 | CASSQVAGVLWFNEQFF
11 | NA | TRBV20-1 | CKAGGGETQYF
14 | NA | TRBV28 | CASRPGTDTGELFF
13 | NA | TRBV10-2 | CASGHGSFYEQYF
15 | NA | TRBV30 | CAWSVRDFSGNTIYF
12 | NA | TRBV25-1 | CASSDRTDTQYF
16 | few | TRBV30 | CAWSGGLAGPGGEQYF
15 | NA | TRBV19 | CASSIVASSYNEQFF
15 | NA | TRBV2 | CASSPGQGGIQPQHF
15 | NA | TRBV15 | CATSTQTGTGNTIYF
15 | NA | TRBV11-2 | CASSAGTSGGETQYF
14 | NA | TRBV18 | CASSEQGEGYGYTF
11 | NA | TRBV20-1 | CSARASIIGDF
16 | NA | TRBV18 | CASSPERTGNPAEQFF
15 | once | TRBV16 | CASSQSQGLGQPQHF
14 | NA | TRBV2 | CASTLVAGGETQYF
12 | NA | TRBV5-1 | CASSANRGEQYF
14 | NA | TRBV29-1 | CSVGNRGRSDEQYF
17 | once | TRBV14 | CASSQDLPSTNTGELFF
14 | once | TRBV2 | CASKLAGAYHEQFF
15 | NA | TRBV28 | CASSSLAGGKNIQYF
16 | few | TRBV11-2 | CASSAPGGMNTGELFF
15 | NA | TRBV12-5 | CASGLTLAGYNEQFF
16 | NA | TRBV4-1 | CASSQDGGLAGGRQYF
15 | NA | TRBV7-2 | CASSSEGGDRDEQYF
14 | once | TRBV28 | CASSFTGSYNEQYF